The present entry profiles one TCR beta chain with its context. This sample was taken from a study of OX40 agonist ivuxolimab in advanced cancers. Assay: immunoSEQ multiplex PCR; the TCRdb copy retains only in-frame clones and omits some. The sample records some 41,000 clones, approximately 90% being singletons. This clonotype was obtained from an adult with an advanced solid tumor such as melanoma, head and neck, liver or kidney cancer. This specimen was CD4+ or CD8+ T cells sorted from blood, taken in a trial of the OX40 agonist ivuxolimab.

CDR3 nucleotides: TGCGCCAGCAGCCAAGCAGACATCGATCAGCCCCAGCATTTT. Translated, it gives CASSQADIDQPQHF. The chain is built from TRBV4-1 and TRBJ1-5; no firm D call. Per germline, CDR1 MGHRA and CDR2 YSYEKL. The CDR3 spans 14 residues. V gave up 1 base and J gave up 5 bases, with 9 bases separating them.